This passage covers 11 T cell receptor beta chains from one sample sequenced in a study of Ad26.COV2.S vaccination and SARS-CoV-2 variants. Clones were sequenced by immunoSEQ multiplex PCR, and TCRdb holds only the in-frame ones, with some missing. The data show about 350,000 clones, about 89% seen once. Treatment meaning: some 20 received Ad26.COV2.S at low or high dose, single or two shots; 5 received placebo; per-sample allocation not given. Sampling happened 63 days after the first vaccine or placebo injection. Sequenced material: peripheral blood, taken in a trial of Ad26.COV2.S vaccine versus placebo. These receptors were taken from a person aged 18-65 years who received the Ad26.COV2.S COVID-19 vaccine or a placebo.

DNA of the CDR3: TGTGCCAGCAGCGTAGCGGGCATAGCGGGGGGCAACAATGAGCAGTTCTTC. As protein: CASSVAGIAGGNNEQFF. The J gene is TRBJ2-1, the V gene TRBV9; 10 bases are a match to TRBD2. V shed 0 bases and J 5 bases; nucleotides not matched to a gene: 8. This CDR3 contains 17 residues. The germline V gene has CDR1 SGDLS and CDR2 YYNGEE.

The table lists this clone with a count of one. V and J are TRBV29-1 and TRBJ1-2; D unclear. Between the trimmed V and J ends, which lost 3 bases and 1 base, there was a span of 6 bases. This CDR3 spans 12 amino acids. Looked up from germline, CDR1 is SQVTM and CDR2 is ANQGSEA. The CDR3 spells CSVDEDNYGYTF. The CDR3 DNA reads as TGCAGCGTTGATGAGGATAACTATGGCTACACCTTC. Complete variable domain (other parts from reference TRBV29-1 and TRBJ1-2): SAVISQKPSRDICQRGTSLTIQCQVDSQVTMMFWYRQQPGQSLTLIATANQGSEATYESGFVIDKFPISRPNLTFSTLTVSNMSPEDSSIYLCSVDEDNYGYTFGSGTRLTVV.

The chain carries TRBV4-3 and TRBJ2-1; 7 bases fit TRBD2. Germline trimming cut 0 bases from V and 6 bases from J; bases unmatched to any gene: 5. The CDR3 totals 15 residues. The germline gives CDR1 LGHNA, CDR2 YSLEER. The CDR3 DNA reads as TGCGCCAGCAGCCAAGACATGGGGGAGGGCAATGAGCAGTTCTTC. This encodes CASSQDMGEGNEQFF.

J is TRBJ2-7 and V is TRBV6-4, with D unclear. V gave up 4 bases and J gave up 6 bases, with 10 bases separating them. CDR3 size: 12 residues. The V gene's germline CDR1 is MRHNA and CDR2 SNTAGT. CDR3 nucleotides: TGTGCCAGCAGTGGACCCTCTGGCGAGCAGTACTTC. The encoded protein is CASSGPSGEQYF.

The gene calls are TRBV29-1 and TRBJ2-5; D might be TRBD1 (5 bases). This CDR3 comprises 12 residues. V was clipped by 2 bases and J by 2 bases, with 6 bases between them. CDR1 is SQVTM and CDR2 is ANQGSEA in the germline V gene. DNA of the CDR3: TGCAGCGTTGAAAACAGGCAAGAGACCCAGTACTTC. It codes for CSVENRQETQYF.

The rearrangement joins TRBV7-2 to TRBJ2-7; 9 bases agree with TRBD1. The CDR3 runs to 15 residues. The J segment lost 0 bases and the V segment lost 5 bases, leaving 5 bases of the junction unmatched. CDR1 is SGHTA, CDR2 FQGNSA, per germline. CDR3 region: CASSPRDRVSYEQYF. The CDR3 region has the DNA TGTGCCAGCAGCCCTCGGGACAGGGTCTCCTACGAGCAGTACTTC.

CDR3 bases: TGTGCCAGCAGCTTGCACAGCAACTATGGCTACACCTTC. It is translated as CASSLHSNYGYTF. The chain employs TRBV5-4 and TRBJ1-2; no clear D gene. V dropped 1 base and J dropped 2 bases, with 6 bases sitting between them. Germline CDR1 reads SGHNT; CDR2 reads YYREEE (reference sequence). This CDR3 contains 13 residues.

As DNA, the CDR3 is TGTGCCAGCAGCCAAGGGGGTTCGGGGCCCCAGCATTTT. Translated: CASSQGGSGPQHF. The gene calls are TRBV4-2 and TRBJ1-5; no definite D call. The V gene's germline CDR1 is LGHNA and CDR2 YNFKEQ. Trimming took off 1 base at V and 9 bases at J, with 10 bases between the two ends. This CDR3 is 13 amino acids long.

V usage is TRBV29-1 and J usage is TRBJ2-1, with D possibly matching TRBD1 (5 bases). The CDR3 spans 14 residues. Trimming pared 6 bases from V and 3 bases from J, leaving 15 bases between. The germline V gene encodes CDR1 SQVTM and CDR2 ANQGSEA. In DNA form, the CDR3 reads TGCAGCGTCTTAGTCGTAACAGGCTACAATGAGCAGTTCTTC. Amino acids: CSVLVVTGYNEQFF.

This clone was detected a few times. The chain couples TRBV6-5 to TRBJ1-2; tentative D call: TRBD1 (6 bases). The length of the CDR3 is 14 residues. Germline values: CDR1 MNHEY, CDR2 SVGAGI. V was clipped by 6 bases and J by 2 bases, with 13 bases between them. CDR3 sequence: CASRDSLLNYGYTF. CDR3 DNA: TGTGCCAGCAGGGACAGCCTACTCAACTATGGCTACACCTTC.

In its sample, this clone was seen a few times. V usage is TRBV4-1 and J usage is TRBJ2-7; D ambiguous. CDR1 is MGHRA and CDR2 is YSYEKL in the germline V gene. The germline V and J ends were trimmed by 0 bases and 2 bases, with 11 bases remaining between them. This CDR3 region has 15 residues. CDR3 DNA: TGCGCCAGCAGCCAAGAAGGGCGACAAGCCTACGAGCAGTACTTC. It is translated as CASSQEGRQAYEQYF.